What follows describes a single T cell receptor (beta chain). Its matching antigen is unknown. The assay was immunoSEQ multiplex PCR, and TCRdb's table has in-frame clones only and misses some. This sample carries approximately 160,000 clones, under 95% of them seen once, and the ten largest clones take about 0.33%. The data belong to a study of OX40 agonist ivuxolimab in advanced cancers. For the study at large: Ivuxolimab is a fully human IgG2 antibody that activates OX40 (CD134).

Drawing of blood for sampling happened at baseline, at cycle 4 day 1, and at cycle 7 day 1. The CDR3 extends over 15 amino acids. CDR1 and CDR2 from the germline V gene are SGHTA and FQGNSA. V lost 1 base, J lost 6 bases, and 14 bases lay in between. Study-level results: CD8+ T cells showed, on average, more clonal expansion than CD4+ cells. Some nonresponders likewise displayed low normalized T-cell clonal expansion.

This TCR was recovered from an adult with an advanced solid tumor such as melanoma, head and neck, liver or kidney cancer. The specimen comprised CD4+ or CD8+ T cells sorted from blood, sampled in a trial of the OX40 agonist ivuxolimab. The chain recombines TRBV7-2 with TRBJ2-3, with D unclear. The CDR3 DNA reads TGTGCCAGCAGCTTAGGGGTGACTTCGAGGGATACGCAGTATTTT. As protein: CASSLGVTSRDTQYF.